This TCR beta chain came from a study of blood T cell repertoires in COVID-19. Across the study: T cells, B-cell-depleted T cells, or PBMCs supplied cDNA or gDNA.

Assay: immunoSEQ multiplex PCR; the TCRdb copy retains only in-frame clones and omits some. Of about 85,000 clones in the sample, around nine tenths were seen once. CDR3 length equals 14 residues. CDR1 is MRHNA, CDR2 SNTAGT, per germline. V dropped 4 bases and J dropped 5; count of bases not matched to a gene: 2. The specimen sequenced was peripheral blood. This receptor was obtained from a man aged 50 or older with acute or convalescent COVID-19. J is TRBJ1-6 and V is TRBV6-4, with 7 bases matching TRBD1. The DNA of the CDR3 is TGTGCCAGCAGTGCGACAGGGAATAATTCACCCCTCCACTTT. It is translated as CASSATGNNSPLHF.